This T cell receptor (beta chain) stems from a study of T-cell memory formation after mild COVID-19. Turning to the study itself: Largely donor-specific sequence clusters came from a couple of donors.

The CDR3 sequence is 14 residues long. The J segment lost 9 bases and the V segment lost 8 bases, leaving 9 bases of the junction unmatched. CDR1 is MDHEN and CDR2 is SYDVKM in the germline V gene. TCRdb redid the calling of the 5' RACE reads with MiXCR, one entry per CDR3 protein. The sample includes 250,000 to 300,000 distinct CDR3 sequences, 15% to 20% seen only once; the top ten take approximately 25%. The sample holds a few counts of this clonotype. The antigen is undetermined. Overall study results and limits: Clones that got smaller from day 15 to 85 had even CD4/CD8, while clones growing later tipped toward CD4+. Shrinking CD4+ clones resided mostly in CM and EM, and CD8+ ones in EMRA.

The chain has TRBV28 and TRBJ2-1, with 11 bases that match TRBD2. The clonotype was recovered from a man aged 18 to 30 who had mild COVID-19 (a few samples of this study predate the infection). Cell type and time point are not known. Sequencing used PBMCs or a T cell subset sorted from them (not recorded which). DNA for the CDR3: TGTGCCAGCGCGGTGCTAGCGGGGGGTGGTGAGCAGTTCTTC. Protein sequence: CASAVLAGGGEQFF.